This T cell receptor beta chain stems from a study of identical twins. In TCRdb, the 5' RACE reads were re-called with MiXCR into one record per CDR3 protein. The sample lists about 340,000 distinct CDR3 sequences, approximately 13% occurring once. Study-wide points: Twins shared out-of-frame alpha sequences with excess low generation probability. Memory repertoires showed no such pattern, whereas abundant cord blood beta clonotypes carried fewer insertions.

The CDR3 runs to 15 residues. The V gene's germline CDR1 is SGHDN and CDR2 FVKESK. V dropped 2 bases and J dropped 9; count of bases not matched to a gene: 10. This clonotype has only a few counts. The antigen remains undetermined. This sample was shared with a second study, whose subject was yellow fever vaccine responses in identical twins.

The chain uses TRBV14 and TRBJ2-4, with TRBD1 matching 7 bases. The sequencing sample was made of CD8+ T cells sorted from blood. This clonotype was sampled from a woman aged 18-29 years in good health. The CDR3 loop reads CASSQTRGRYGIQYF. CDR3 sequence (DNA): TGTGCCAGCAGCCAAACAAGGGGGCGCTACGGCATTCAGTACTTC.